What follows are 25 T cell receptor beta chains derived from one specimen sequenced in a study of blood T cell repertoires in COVID-19. Using immunoSEQ multiplex PCR, the repertoire was profiled, and TCRdb retains in-frame clones only, with some absent. The table includes 200,000 to 250,000 clones, around 83% detected once. Sequencing was carried out using peripheral blood. These receptors all stem from a man between 45 and 60 years old with active or convalescent COVID-19.

The J gene is TRBJ2-5, the V gene TRBV28, with 8 bases aligning to TRBD2. With V trimmed by 5 bases and J by 5 bases, 16 bases remained unmatched. The V gene's germline CDR1 is MDHEN and CDR2 SYDVKM. The CDR3 length is 17 residues. In DNA form, the CDR3 reads TGTGCCAGCAGTCTACAATTGGGGGGAGCGGGAGAGGAGACCCAGTACTTC. Protein product: CASSLQLGGAGEETQYF. The complete variable domain, with remaining parts taken from reference TRBV28 and TRBJ2-5, reads DVKVTQSSRYLVKRTGEKVFLECVQDMDHENMFWYRQDPGLGLRLIYFSYDVKMKEKGDIPEGYSVSREKKERFSLILESASTNQTSMYLCASSLQLGGAGEETQYFGPGTRLLVL.

The chain couples TRBV18 to TRBJ2-7, with D possibly being TRBD1 (5 bases). The ends were cut back, 5 bases at V and 0 bases at J, with 14 bases in the middle. Germline loops: CDR1 KGHSH, CDR2 LQKENI. The CDR3 has 15 residues. The CDR3 loop reads CASSGPSDTSYEQYF. CDR3 DNA sequence: TGTGCCAGCTCAGGCCCGTCGGACACCTCCTACGAGCAGTACTTC.

The V call is TRBV28, the J call TRBJ1-1; D not resolved. This CDR3 is 12 amino acids long. With 5 bases removed from V and 3 bases from J, the gap between germline ends came to 7 bases. Per germline, CDR1 MDHEN and CDR2 SYDVKM. The DNA for the CDR3 is TGTGCCAGCAGTCCTGTGTACACTGAAGCTTTCTTT. Translating it yields CASSPVYTEAFF.

The J gene is TRBJ2-5, the V gene TRBV27, with 14 bases fitting TRBD2. Germline V lookup: CDR1 MNHEY, CDR2 SMNVEV (reference sequence). Trimming took 6 bases from V and 3 from J; bases not matched to a gene: 3. The CDR3 covers 15 residues. CDR3 amino acids: CASSGTSGREETQYF. CDR3 DNA: TGTGCCAGCAGCGGGACTAGCGGGAGAGAAGAGACCCAGTACTTC.

The chain uses TRBV24-1 and TRBJ1-1; 11 bases are a match to TRBD1. This CDR3 is built from 19 residues. V gave up 4 bases and J gave up 3 bases; unmatched junction bases: 15. Germline values: CDR1 KGHDR, CDR2 SFDVKD. CDR3 protein: CATSEGPGQGDKGYTEAFF. Here the CDR3 DNA reads TGTGCCACCAGTGAGGGACCGGGACAGGGGGACAAAGGGTACACTGAAGCTTTCTTT.

The gene calls are TRBV9 and TRBJ1-1; a weak D match, TRBD1 (5 bases). V lost 5 bases and J lost 4, with 15 bases in between. The CDR3 is 14 amino acids. The germline V gene encodes CDR1 SGDLS and CDR2 YYNGEE. The CDR3 DNA follows: TGTGCCAGCAGTGGGGCAGGGTGGAGCACTGAAGCTTTCTTT. Translating it yields CASSGAGWSTEAFF. The whole variable domain, filled in from reference TRBV9 and TRBJ1-1, reads DSGVTQTPKHLITATGQRVTLRCSPRSGDLSVYWYQQSLDQGLQFLIQYYNGEERAKGNILERFSAQQFPDLHSELNLSSLELGDSALYFCASSGAGWSTEAFFGQGTRLTVV.

The V call is TRBV3-1 (or the pseudogene TRBV3-2), the J call TRBJ2-5; no clear D gene. V dropped 2 bases and J dropped 2 bases, with 9 bases sitting between them. Germline CDR1 and CDR2: LGHDT and YNNKEL (reference sequence). This CDR3 comprises 14 residues. This chain's CDR3 is CASSQRTAQETQYF. DNA of the CDR3: TGTGCCAGCAGCCAACGAACTGCACAAGAGACCCAGTACTTC.

This sequence joins TRBV15 and TRBJ1-5, with no clear D. The CDR3 has 14 residues. The germline V gene encodes CDR1 LNHNV and CDR2 YYDKDF (reference sequence). Trimming took 5 bases from V and 0 from J, leaving 8 bases between them. CDR3 sequence (DNA): TGTGCCACCAGCGAGATGGTTAGCAATCAGCCCCAGCATTTT. As protein: CATSEMVSNQPQHF. The full variable domain, rest sourced from reference TRBV15 and TRBJ1-5, is DAMVIQNPRYQVTQFGKPVTLSCSQTLNHNVMYWYQQKSSQAPKLLFHYYDKDFNNEADTPDNFQSRRPNTSFCFLDIRSPGLGDTAMYLCATSEMVSNQPQHFGDGTRLSIL.

The chain recombines TRBV4-3 with TRBJ2-1; a possible D gene is TRBD1 (5 bases). The V and J ends lost 1 base and 10 bases respectively, with 14 bases between them. CDR3 size: 14 residues. Looked up from germline, CDR1 is LGHNA and CDR2 is YSLEER. Written as DNA, the CDR3 is TGCGCCAGCAGCCAAGTAAACCAGGGTCGCGAGCAGTTCTTC. Amino acid sequence: CASSQVNQGREQFF.

This clone was counted between two and nine times. V and J are TRBV28 and TRBJ1-5, with 8 bases lining up with TRBD1. Germline V gene data show CDR1 as MDHEN and CDR2 as SYDVKM. The CDR3 has 14 residues. With V trimmed by 6 bases and J by 13 bases, 14 bases remained unmatched. The CDR3 reads CASREGQDHSFQHF. Written as DNA, the CDR3 is TGTGCCAGCAGGGAGGGACAGGATCACAGTTTTCAGCATTTT.

The rearrangement links TRBV6-5 to TRBJ1-1; D may be TRBD1 (5 bases). Germline CDR1 MNHEY, CDR2 SVGAGI. The CDR3 is 12 residues long. CDR3 sequence (DNA): TGTGTGGCTTTCGGGGGTGTCACTGAAGCTTTCTTT. Translating it yields CVAFGGVTEAFF.

The chain recombines TRBV11-2 with TRBJ1-2, with D tentatively TRBD1 (5 bases). The CDR3 is 17 amino acids. Germline V gives CDR1 SGHAT, CDR2 FQNNGV. The V gene lost 1 base and the J gene lost 4 bases, with 19 bases spanning the gap. The CDR3 nucleotides read TGTGCCAGCAGCTTAGGAGGTCTGGGGCCGCGGCCCTATGGCTACACCTTC. Translation gives CASSLGGLGPRPYGYTF.

CDR3 sequence: CASTKRRDVGTQYF. For the CDR3, the DNA is TGTGCCAGCACCAAAAGGCGGGACGTGGGGACCCAGTACTTC. The chain links TRBV7-9 to TRBJ2-5; TRBD2 is a possible D gene (6 bases). CDR1 is SEHNR and CDR2 is FQNEAQ in the germline V gene (reference sequence). This CDR3 comprises 14 residues. Between the trimmed V and J ends, which lost 7 bases and 7 bases, there was a span of 19 bases. Variable domain in full (rest from reference TRBV7-9 and TRBJ2-5): DTGVSQNPRHKITKRGQNVTFRCDPISEHNRLYWYRQTLGQGPEFLTYFQNEAQLEKSRLLSDRFSAERPKGSFSTLEIQRTEQGDSAMYLCASTKRRDVGTQYFGPGTRLLVL.

This clone was observed once. The gene calls are TRBV5-1 and TRBJ2-1; TRBD2 agrees at 10 bases. V lost 2 bases to trimming and J lost 0 bases; unmatched junction nucleotides: 5. The germline V gene encodes CDR1 SGHRS and CDR2 YFSETQ. This CDR3 spans 17 amino acids. The CDR3 reads CASSLHSGRSSYNEQFF. CDR3 nucleotides: TGCGCCAGCAGCTTACATAGCGGGAGGTCCTCCTACAATGAGCAGTTCTTC.

V is TRBV30 and J is TRBJ1-1; D not resolved. The CDR3 has 14 amino acids. Germline CDR1 and CDR2: GTSNPN and SVGIG (reference sequence). V lost 0 bases, J lost 5 bases, and 13 bases lay in between. The CDR3 region has the DNA TGTGCCTGGAGTGTACGACGGGTTCGGACTGAAGCTTTCTTT. Translated: CAWSVRRVRTEAFF.

The chain's CDR3 is CASSPGRIIYGYTF. The CDR3 nucleotides are TGTGCCAGCAGCCCAGGGCGGATTATCTATGGCTACACCTTC. The rearrangement joins TRBV13 to TRBJ1-2; a possible D gene is TRBD1 (5 bases). This CDR3 region has 14 residues. V lost 5 bases and J 4 bases, leaving 14 bases between the germline ends. The V gene's germline CDR1 is PRHDT and CDR2 FYEKMQ (reference sequence).

The rearrangement links TRBV11-2 to TRBJ2-5; 7 nucleotides match TRBD2. The germline CDR1 and CDR2 sequences are SGHAT and FQNNGV. V dropped 1 base and J dropped 5; count of bases not matched to a gene: 1. The CDR3 loop spans 13 amino acids. CDR3 sequence: CASSLAGRETQYF. CDR3 DNA sequence: TGTGCCAGCAGCTTAGCCGGGAGGGAGACCCAGTACTTC.

The CDR3 loop reads CASTRGQWDGYTF. Written as DNA, the CDR3 is TGTGCCAGCACCAGGGGACAGTGGGATGGCTACACCTTC. The rearrangement links TRBV2 to TRBJ1-2, with 7 positions matching TRBD1. Germline-derived CDR1 and CDR2 are SNHLY and FYNNEI. J was trimmed by 6 bases and V by 7 bases; bases with no gene match: 8. The CDR3 is 13 amino acids.

The V call is TRBV24-1, the J call TRBJ1-1, with 7 bases identical to TRBD1. V lost 3 bases and J lost 5; bases outside the gene matches: 17. CDR3 length equals 18 residues. Germline CDR1 KGHDR, CDR2 SFDVKD. The CDR3: CATSDMGQNLPWGTEAFF. The CDR3, as DNA: TGTGCCACCAGTGATATGGGACAGAACCTTCCCTGGGGGACTGAAGCTTTCTTT.

This clone was recorded a few times. The chain joins TRBV28 to TRBJ2-3, with TRBD2 matching over 7 bases. Losses at the gene ends were 4 bases for V and 6 bases for J; bases not matched to a gene: 13. The germline V gene has CDR1 MDHEN and CDR2 SYDVKM. This CDR3 is 16 amino acids long. The chain's CDR3 is CASSSVELAGRDTQYF. The CDR3 DNA sequence: TGTGCCAGCAGTTCGGTGGAATTAGCGGGTCGGGATACGCAGTATTTT.

The CDR3 reads CASSFGGVQGAYVLTF. The CDR3 DNA sequence: TGTGCCAGCAGTTTCGGGGGAGTACAGGGGGCGTATGTCCTGACTTTC. The chain employs TRBV27 and TRBJ2-6, with 9 bases identical to TRBD1. With 3 bases clipped from V and 13 bases from J, the junction kept 13 bases outside the gene matches. The CDR3 loop spans 16 amino acids. Germline-derived CDR1 and CDR2 are MNHEY and SMNVEV (reference sequence).

The chain combines TRBV27 with TRBJ2-7, with TRBD2 matching 8 bases. Germline V gene lookup returns CDR1 MNHEY and CDR2 SMNVEV (reference sequence). Trimming removed 11 bases from V and 3 bases from J; junction bases left unmatched: 12. The CDR3 covers 14 residues. The DNA of the CDR3 is TGTGCCGGCGGGAGGCCCCTCTTTTTCTACGAGCAGTACTTC. Encoded protein: CAGGRPLFFYEQYF.

The V and J genes are TRBV12-3 or TRBV12-4 and TRBJ2-7, with D hard to call. The CDR3 runs 11 residues. V lost 1 base and J 5 bases, leaving 3 bases between the germline ends. Written as DNA, the CDR3 is TGTGCCAGCAGTTTAGTCAACGAGCAGTACTTC. Translated: CASSLVNEQYF.

CDR3 nucleotides: TGTGCCAGCAGCCAAGATGATGCCCGAGGGGGCACTGAAGCTTTCTTT. Translating it yields CASSQDDARGGTEAFF. The chain is built from TRBV4-2 and TRBJ1-1; TRBD1 might be the D (6 bases). Germline V gene sequence: CDR1 LGHNA, CDR2 YNFKEQ. V was pared by 0 bases and J by 4 bases, with 15 bases between. This CDR3 comprises 16 residues.

The chain uses TRBV11-2 and TRBJ1-2; weak D call: TRBD1 (6 bases). Trimming pared 5 bases from V and 10 bases from J, leaving 14 bases between. Germline V gene lookup returns CDR1 SGHAT and CDR2 FQNNGV. This CDR3 region has 12 residues. The DNA of the CDR3 is TGTGCCAGCAGCCTGCCGGGACAACACTACACCTTC. Its protein is CASSLPGQHYTF.